Listed here is a single TCR beta chain. This clonotype was counted a few times. Its target antigen remains unknown. No much larger clonotype is one base removed from it; base qualities were not supplied. These data are taken from a study of T cells in Graves' hyperthyroidism and ophthalmopathy (dated by TCRdb to between 2018 and 2021). With respect to the entire study: Peripheral blood samples were taken at the time of initial diagnosis, prior to any treatment. To identify TCR V-J signatures that set the groups apart, the researchers used a discovery cohort of approximately 98 patients, made up of 40 to 45 with Graves' ophthalmopathy and 55 to 65 with stable Graves' hyperthyroidism. An independent validation cohort of around 19 hyperthyroidism patients and about 16 patients who later progressed to ophthalmopathy tested prospective prediction of ophthalmopathy. The 95 to 100 discovery patients were randomly divided into training and test sets at a 7:3 ratio. In about 6 Graves' hyperthyroidism patients, the study also compared T-cell repertoires from thyroid tissue with T-cell repertoires from blood. After blood sampling, hyperthyroidism patients were treated with methimazole at a starting dose of 30 mg daily, and ophthalmopathy patients were treated with high-dose intravenous methylprednisolone. The paper reports TCR Vbeta CDR3 sequencing of 130 to 150 peripheral blood samples: some 44 ophthalmopathy, some 80 hyperthyroidism and 17 progressor patients. Findings and caveats that apply to the study as a whole: No statistical method was used to set the sample size in advance, and investigators knew the group allocation. A model built on a 13 V-J signature distinguished ophthalmopathy from stable hyperthyroidism, reaching 85% to 90% sensitivity and around 81% specificity in cross-validation and 80%/75% in testing. In validation, the model predicted progression to ophthalmopathy with over 60% sensitivity and less than 75% specificity, a median of 6.5 months before onset. Most expanded thyroid clonotypes (frequency above 0.001) were also detected in blood, suggesting blood repertoires may reflect thyroid immune responses.

Graves' hyperthyroidism was defined as stable when no progression to ophthalmopathy occurred over 18 months of follow-up. The hyperthyroidism patients were between 18 and 65 years old and newly diagnosed, with a disease duration of less than 2 months. Exclusion was applied to patients with uncontrolled infections, other autoimmune diseases, pregnancy or lactation. Diagnoses were based on clinical symptoms, serum thyroxine and TRAb, thyroid ultrasound and orbital computed tomography. PBMCs were isolated from approximately 10 ml of fresh peripheral blood by Ficoll-Paque density gradient centrifugation. Trizol reagent was used to extract total RNA, and RNA quality was then checked on an Agilent 2100 Bioanalyzer. The TCR beta CDR3 regions were amplified from RNA transcripts. The TCR CDR3 was subjected to a first round of RT-PCR using the HTBI primer set and the Qiagen OneStep RT-PCR kit. Libraries were constructed in a second round of multiplex PCR, after which size selection and purification were carried out. Sequencing of the libraries was done on an Illumina HiSeq2000 using paired-end 100 bp reads. The original pipeline was this. SOAPnuke was used to process the raw data, removing reads that contained adapters or uncalled bases, had a mean Phred below 15, or lacked an exact match to the constant primer or identifier. High-quality paired reads were merged using COPE v1.2.5, and each unique nucleotide sequence was defined as a clonotype. MiTCR v1.1 was used to align clonotypes to the IMGT TRBV, TRBD and TRBJ reference segments. The analysis was restricted to V-J combinations with a frequency above 0.0001, which together covered just over 99% of the repertoires. A TCS score was defined as the ratio of F50 (clonal expansion) to E x V (chaos), with BLOSUM62-based TCRdist applied between CDR3 peptides within each V-J. Welch's t-statistics and random forest reduced 450 to 600 V-J features to 13, which were used in a naive Bayes classifier (R e1071). Through fastp at Q25 and MiXCR, TCRdb rebuilt clones from the public reads, retaining in-frame beta chains. Duplicate CDR3 protein sequences are folded into a single record with the most common DNA and genes. It is TCRdb's table, rather than the study itself, that gives the V and J calls and clone size. This sample has hundreds of thousands of distinct CDR3 sequences in its table, and roughly 15% of those were observed once. The ten most abundant clones make up roughly 10% of the sample.

Including cysteine and phenylalanine, the CDR3 has 14 amino acids. Only CDR3 DNA is held: 42 bases, read in frame from base 1. According to the germline V gene, CDR1 reads MNHNS and CDR2 reads SASEGT. The junction carries 12 bases between V and J, which are trimmed by 8 bases and 4 bases respectively. Sequencing used blood. The TCR was taken from a woman aged 18-29 years with Graves' hyperthyroidism. The chain joins TRBV6-1 to TRBJ1-6; the D segment cannot be called with confidence. The nucleotide sequence is given as TGTGCCAGCCGCCCGAGTAATTATAATTCACCCCTCCACTTT. This sequence encodes CASRPSNYNSPLHF.